The clone carrying this T cell receptor beta chain showed up many times. Its matching antigen is unknown. These data come from a study of T cells after yellow fever vaccination. Findings and limits, study-wide: Booster samples showed a return of most primary-vaccination clones (approximately 95% CD4, around 85% CD8).

Trimming stripped 0 bases from V and 0 bases from J, with 6 bases between. Germline-derived CDR1 and CDR2 are DFQATT and SNEGSKA (reference sequence). This CDR3 region has 13 residues. A process of 5'RACE template switching, which added a universal primer site and UMIs, was used to make TCR cDNA. Via MiXCR, TCRdb re-called the 5' RACE reads, giving one row per CDR3 protein. Here the sample spans under 600,000 distinct CDR3 sequences, about 14% being singletons. The source was PBMCs, collected on the day of the yellow fever booster vaccination. The source of this sequence is a man aged 25-40 years who received the YFV17D yellow fever vaccine. The V and J genes are TRBV20-1 and TRBJ2-7; TRBD2 is a possible D gene (5 bases). The CDR3 nucleotides read TGCAGTGCTAGAGATGGGAGCTCCTACGAGCAGTACTTC. Protein product: CSARDGSSYEQYF.